Below are 8 T cell receptor beta chains sequenced from a single sample in a study of T cells after yellow fever vaccination. Via MiXCR, TCRdb re-called the 5' RACE reads, giving one row per CDR3 protein. The sample carries a few hundred thousand distinct CDR3 sequences, roughly 8.4% recorded once. Sample: PBMCs, taken more than 40 days after the first yellow fever vaccination. Source of these receptors: a man aged 18 to 30 who received the YFV17D yellow fever vaccine.

In its sample, this clonotype was seen a few times. This chain links TRBV5-5 with TRBJ1-6; D is perhaps TRBD1 (5 bases). This CDR3 contains 15 residues. Trimming shortened V by 2 bases and J by 3 bases, and 9 bases separated the two germline ends. Germline V gene data show CDR1 as SGHKS and CDR2 as YYEKEE (reference sequence). In DNA, the CDR3 is TGTGCCAGCAGCTTCCCGGGGGACTATAATTCACCCCTCCACTTT. Its translation is CASSFPGDYNSPLHF.

Ten or more counts support this clonotype. The genes are TRBV25-1 and TRBJ1-2, with D unresolved. CDR1 and CDR2 from the germline V gene are MGHDK and SYGVNS. This CDR3 contains 12 residues. V was cut by 6 bases and J by 2 bases, with 7 bases left in between. The CDR3 bases are TGTGCCAGCAGACAGCTGAACTATGGCTACACCTTC. Translated: CASRQLNYGYTF.

The V gene is TRBV7-2, the J gene TRBJ2-4; TRBD1 might be the D (5 bases). Per germline, CDR1 SGHTA and CDR2 FQGNSA. V gave up 1 base and J gave up 0 bases, with 7 bases separating them. The CDR3 is 15 residues long. The chain's CDR3 is CASSLGDRAKNIQYF. CDR3 DNA: TGTGCCAGCAGCTTAGGAGACAGAGCCAAAAACATTCAGTACTTC.

This clonotype was detected only a few times. The chain has TRBV4-3 and TRBJ2-1; 9 bases line up with TRBD1. The germline gives CDR1 LGHNA, CDR2 YSLEER. This CDR3 is built from 16 residues. V dropped 0 bases and J dropped 4; count of bases not matched to a gene: 4. DNA for the CDR3: TGCGCCAGCAGCCAAGAAGGGACAGGGATATACAATGAGCAGTTCTTC. It yields the protein CASSQEGTGIYNEQFF.

This chain uses TRBV11-2 with TRBJ2-1; no reliable D call. Germline assignment: CDR1 SGHAT and CDR2 FQNNGV. V was clipped by 7 bases and J by 5 bases, with 21 bases between them. The CDR3 is 16 residues long. CDR3 coding DNA: TGTGCCAGCACCCCCCGGTACCCTCGGGCGGACAATGAGCAGTTCTTC. Amino acids: CASTPRYPRADNEQFF.

The sample holds a few counts of this clonotype. The CDR3 DNA reads as TGTGCCAGCTCCTCTCCAGTCGAATACGAGCAGTACGTC. This sequence encodes CASSSPVEYEQYV. V and J are TRBV6-2 or TRBV6-3 and TRBJ2-7, with D unclear. This CDR3 region has 13 residues. Germline V gives CDR1 MNHEY, CDR2 SVGEGT. V was shortened by 8 bases and J by 4 bases, with 15 bases between the two germline ends.

The chain joins TRBV29-1 to TRBJ2-7; D not certain. V was clipped by 2 bases and J by 2 bases, with 10 bases between them. This CDR3 region has 13 residues. The germline V gene has CDR1 SQVTM and CDR2 ANQGSEA. The CDR3 nucleotides read TGCAGCGTTGAATTCAAGAACCCCTACGAGCAGTACTTC. Translated: CSVEFKNPYEQYF.

This chain links TRBV2 with TRBJ2-3; 8 bases agree with TRBD1. This CDR3 is built from 15 residues. V lost 8 bases, J lost 5 bases, and 12 bases stayed unmatched. The V gene's germline CDR1 is SNHLY and CDR2 FYNNEI. In DNA, the CDR3 is TGTGCCAGCCAAAGCCTAACAACAGGGGGAGATACGCAGTATTTT. This codes for CASQSLTTGGDTQYF.